This T cell receptor (beta chain) was found in a study of OX40 agonist ivuxolimab in advanced cancers. Study-wide results and limits: Circulating CD4+ and CD8+ T cells showed clonal expansion by week 6 at 0.1 to 3.0 mg/kg. On average, a greater number of expanded clones characterised CD8+ T cells relative to CD4+. Antigen specificity remained undetermined for the expanded peripheral T cells.

TCRdb's table, derived via immunoSEQ multiplex PCR, lists solely in-frame clones and lacks some. Here the sample spans around 95,000 clones, around 89% being singletons. The germline V gene has CDR1 MNHNS and CDR2 SASEGT. V gave up 6 bases and J gave up 7 bases, with 16 bases separating them. The CDR3 has 14 amino acids. For this clone: Its antigen is not identified.

Sequences were derived from CD4+ or CD8+ T cells sorted from blood, sampled in a trial of the OX40 agonist ivuxolimab. This clonotype was sampled from an adult with an advanced solid tumor such as melanoma, head and neck, liver or kidney cancer. The rearrangement links TRBV6-1 to TRBJ1-5, with TRBD1 as a possible D gene (6 bases). In DNA form, the CDR3 reads TGTGCCAGCAGCCGGGACACTGTGGGACAGCCCCAGCATTTT. It yields the protein CASSRDTVGQPQHF.